This T cell receptor beta chain was recorded in a study of response to subunit inactivated influenza vaccine. Study-level findings and limits: Authors suggested each seasonal flu vaccination may recruit only limited numbers of new T cells.

This CDR3 is 14 amino acids long. V lost 3 bases and J lost 3, with 12 bases in between. From the RT-PCR reads, TCRdb called clonotypes with MiXCR, one entry per CDR3 protein. The sample comprises about 700,000 distinct CDR3 sequences, 11% to 15% of which are singletons, and 7.5% to 9% rests with the top ten. A note on this clonotype: The antigen is undetermined.

The gene calls are TRBV12-3 or TRBV12-4 and TRBJ2-7, with D perhaps matching TRBD1 or TRBD2 (5 bases each). This receptor was identified in a man in his forties or fifties who received an inactivated influenza vaccine. This specimen consisted of PBMCs from blood, obtained around two weeks before vaccination. The CDR3 coding sequence is TGTGCCAGCAGTTTTGGCGACAGCGGCTACGAGCAGTACTTC. Translation gives CASSFGDSGYEQYF.